This TCR beta chain was retrieved from a study of CD8+ T cells in alopecia areata. Treatment of the sample: oral pan-JAK inhibitor, 5-10 mg twice daily. RNA extraction was followed by reverse transcription into cDNA, which acted as the sequencing template. Measured with immunoSEQ multiplex PCR; TCRdb has only the in-frame clones, and not every one. This sample has around 190,000 clones, with roughly 70% found just once. V was clipped by 5 bases and J by 4 bases, with 11 bases between them. CDR3 length equals 13 residues. Germline V gives CDR1 SGHDT, CDR2 YYEEEE. Sample: CD4+ T cells sorted from blood, taken around week 50, from a patient treated with tofacitinib. This TCR derives from a human donor with alopecia areata. The V and J genes are TRBV5-6 and TRBJ2-3, with a weak D call TRBD2 (5 bases). CDR3 sequence reads: CASRRERADTQYF. The CDR3 region has the DNA TGTGCCAGCAGGAGGGAACGAGCAGATACGCAGTATTTT.